The sequence of this TCR beta chain was determined in a study of T cell changes during pregnancy in multiple sclerosis. The table came from immunoSEQ multiplex PCR; TCRdb's copy has only in-frame clones and leaves some out. Altogether tens of thousands of clones are present, 80% to 95% being singletons, with the ten largest covering less than 7.5%. This CDR3 has 15 residues. V lost 10 bases and J lost 0; bases outside the gene matches: 8. The germline CDR1 and CDR2 sequences are MNHNS and SASEGT. The chain recombines TRBV6-1 with TRBJ2-1; 8 positions agree with TRBD2. The input for sequencing was CD8+ T cells from peripheral blood mononuclear cells, taken in the third trimester of pregnancy. This TCR was sampled from a female donor with multiple sclerosis, enrolled in a pregnancy study. The CDR3 DNA reads TGTGCCACCCTTCAGCGGGGGTTCTCCTACAATGAGCAGTTCTTC. Its protein product is CATLQRGFSYNEQFF.